These 20 T cell receptor beta chains were sequenced from one sample in a study of identical twins' blood T cells (dated by TCRdb to 2013 to 2014). Libraries were constructed by 5' RACE. Sequencing instrument: Illumina Genome Analyzer IIx. Using fastp trimming at Q25 and MiXCR clonotype assembly, TCRdb reanalyzed the public sequencing data and kept in-frame beta chains. Every distinct CDR3 protein forms one entry, paired with its most common genes and DNA. This sample holds hundreds of thousands of distinct CDR3 sequences; approximately 30% were observed only once. About 6% of the sample lies in the top ten. The source material was PBMCs. The receptors here all came from a woman aged 18-55 years in good health.

The CDR3 loop is CASSPRIRGADTEAFF. In nucleotides, the CDR3 is TGTGCCAGCAGCCCTCGGATCAGGGGAGCGGACACTGAAGCTTTCTTT. This chain links TRBV3-1 with TRBJ1-1; possible D gene TRBD1, 6 bases. This CDR3 has 16 amino acids. Trimming left V 4 bases short and J 3 bases short, with 18 bases between. Germline loops: CDR1 LGHDT, CDR2 YNNKEL (reference sequence).

This clonotype was counted many times. This sequence joins TRBV29-1 and TRBJ1-1; D is ambiguous. The V end lost 4 bases, the J end lost 9 bases, and 9 bases lay between the germline ends. This CDR3 contains 10 residues. From germline, CDR1 is SQVTM and CDR2 ANQGSEA. The CDR3 sequence: CSVVGLKAFF. CDR3 DNA sequence: TGCAGCGTTGTAGGGTTAAAAGCTTTCTTT. Full variable domain (remainder filled in from reference TRBV29-1 and TRBJ1-1): SAVISQKPSRDICQRGTSLTIQCQVDSQVTMMFWYRQQPGQSLTLIATANQGSEATYESGFVIDKFPISRPNLTFSTLTVSNMSPEDSSIYLCSVVGLKAFFGQGTRLTVV.

This clonotype was observed a few times. V usage is TRBV10-2 and J usage is TRBJ1-5; the D is unclear. Germline-derived CDR1 and CDR2 are WSHSY and SAAADI. V was clipped by 6 bases and J by 0 bases, with 9 bases between them. The CDR3 contains 14 residues. CDR3 nucleotide sequence: TGCGCCAGCAGCGTCGAATATAGCAATCAGCCCCAGCATTTT. This gives the protein CASSVEYSNQPQHF.

The table lists this clonotype with a few counts. V usage is TRBV11-2 and J usage is TRBJ2-3; D unresolved. The CDR3 contains 11 residues. V lost 5 bases and J 5 bases, leaving 5 bases between the germline ends. Germline V CDR1 and CDR2: SGHAT, FQNNGV. The CDR3 region has the DNA TGTGCCAGCAGCCGATTAGATACGCAGTATTTT. Protein: CASSRLDTQYF.

V is TRBV6-5 and J is TRBJ1-5, with 8 bases identical to TRBD1. Germline-derived CDR1 and CDR2 are MNHEY and SVGAGI. V shed 11 bases, J shed 5 bases, and the junction held 14 bases outside the gene matches. The CDR3 spans 15 residues. Written as DNA, the CDR3 is TGTGCCGCGGGACAGGCAAGCCCTTACGATCAGCCCCAGCATTTT. Its protein product is CAAGQASPYDQPQHF.

V gene TRBV30 combines with J gene TRBJ1-1; no clear D gene. Germline loops: CDR1 GTSNPN, CDR2 SVGIG (reference sequence). The CDR3 has 12 amino acids. Trimming removed 0 bases at V and 11 bases at J, with 13 bases between. CDR3 sequence (DNA): TGTGCCTGGAGTGTACTAGGGAGGTGGGCTTTCTTT. Encoded protein: CAWSVLGRWAFF.

Only a few counts were recorded for this clonotype. The chain is built from TRBV9 and TRBJ2-7; D may be TRBD1 (5 bases). Germline V gene sequence: CDR1 SGDLS, CDR2 YYNGEE. V lost 4 bases to trimming and J lost 3 bases, with 14 bases between them. There are 14 residues in the CDR3. In nucleotides, the CDR3 is TGTGCCAGCAGCCTAAGACAGACCGACTACGAGCAGTACTTC. The encoded protein is CASSLRQTDYEQYF.

This clonotype was seen only a few times. The gene calls are TRBV2 and TRBJ1-1; perhaps TRBD1 as D (5 bases). This CDR3 has 15 amino acids. V was shortened by 6 bases and J by 6 bases, with 20 bases between the two germline ends. Germline values: CDR1 SNHLY, CDR2 FYNNEI. CDR3 loop: CASSPLGVVRAEAFF. As DNA, the CDR3 is TGTGCCAGCAGCCCCTTAGGGGTGGTACGTGCTGAAGCTTTCTTT.

This clonotype was detected a few times. This chain joins TRBV12-3 or TRBV12-4 and TRBJ2-3; 8 positions match TRBD1. Trimming removed 6 bases from V and 4 bases from J; junction bases left unmatched: 6. This CDR3 spans 14 amino acids. The CDR3 reads CASSYGQGADTQYF. CDR3 DNA sequence: TGTGCCAGCAGCTACGGACAGGGAGCAGATACGCAGTATTTT.

This clonotype was counted a few times. The chain joins TRBV23-1 to TRBJ1-1; the D gene is possibly TRBD1 (5 bases). TRBV23-1 is an ORF, and what it does is uncertain. The CDR3 runs to 18 residues. V lost 0 bases and J 1 base, leaving 18 bases between the germline ends. CDR3 DNA sequence: TGCGCCAGCAGTCAATCCTACGAGGGGCAGGACCCGAACACTGAAGCTTTCTTT. It yields the protein CASSQSYEGQDPNTEAFF.

Concerning this clonotype: This sequence may be a read error, since a much larger clone differs from it by one base. V gene TRBV29-1 combines with J gene TRBJ1-5; no clear D. There are 14 residues in the CDR3. Germline assignment: CDR1 SQVTM and CDR2 ANQGSEA. The CDR3 protein is CSVSSAGFNQSQHF. Here the CDR3 DNA reads TGCAGCGTGAGCTCGGCGGGGTTCAATCAGTCCCAGCATTTT.

The sample holds a few counts of this clonotype. The chain carries TRBV6-1 and TRBJ1-1; D possibly corresponds to TRBD1 (6 bases). CDR3 length: 13 residues. The V end lost 2 bases, the J end lost 5 bases, and 9 bases lay between the germline ends. Germline CDR1 reads MNHNS; CDR2 reads SASEGT. The CDR3 loop is CASSERGETEAFF. For the CDR3, the DNA is TGTGCCAGCAGTGAAAGGGGGGAAACTGAAGCTTTCTTT.

As concerns this clonotype: One end of the junction is discordant with germline, which a read error may explain. V gene TRBV20-1 combines with J gene TRBJ2-7; D gene ambiguous. The CDR3 contains 11 residues. Germline V gene sequence: CDR1 DFQATT, CDR2 SNEGSKA (reference sequence). DNA for the CDR3: TGCAGTGTCTTCGGTACCTACGGGCAGTACTTC. The encoded protein is CSVFGTYGQYF.

This clonotype was found a few times. The chain joins TRBV6-1 to TRBJ1-5; 8 bases are a match to TRBD1. CDR1 is MNHNS and CDR2 is SASEGT in the germline V gene. The CDR3 extends over 17 amino acids. Unmatched junction bases numbered 12, after V lost 8 bases and J lost 0 bases. CDR3 sequence: CASHRDRSSYSNQPQHF. CDR3 DNA: TGTGCCAGCCACCGGGACAGGAGTTCTTATAGCAATCAGCCCCAGCATTTT.

This chain links TRBV12-3 or TRBV12-4 with TRBJ1-3, with D possibly being TRBD1 (5 bases). The CDR3 has 14 amino acids. The germline V and J ends were trimmed by 11 bases and 0 bases, with 14 bases remaining between them. CDR3 amino acids: CADSLSHSGNTIYF. In nucleotides, the CDR3 is TGTGCCGACAGTTTGTCCCACTCTGGAAACACCATATATTTT.

Comments on this clonotype: A much larger clone sits a single nucleotide away, making a read error possible. The V call is TRBV29-1, the J call TRBJ1-1; D might be TRBD1 (5 bases). The CDR3 contains 12 residues. Trimming took 7 bases from V and 2 from J, leaving 11 bases between them. From germline, CDR1 is SQVTM and CDR2 ANQGSEA. The CDR3 region has the DNA TGCAGCGGGACCCGGGACAACACTGAAGCTTTCTTT. Protein product: CSGTRDNTEAFF. The variable domain in full, completed from reference TRBV29-1 and TRBJ1-1, reads SAVISQKPSRDICQRGTSLTIQCQVDSQVTMMFWYRQQPGQSLTLIATANQGSEATYESGFVIDKFPISRPNLTFSTLTVSNMSPEDSSIYLCSGTRDNTEAFFGQGTRLTVV.

The sample holds a few counts of this clonotype. CDR3 DNA: TGTGCCAGCAGCTTAGTATTAGCTAACACCGGGGAGCTGTTTTTT. Amino acid sequence: CASSLVLANTGELFF. The chain employs TRBV7-9 and TRBJ2-2; D is unresolved. Germline-derived CDR1 and CDR2 are SEHNR and FQNEAQ (reference sequence). Trimming cost V 1 base and J 2 bases, with 8 bases left between them. The CDR3 spans 15 residues.

This clonotype was seen more than once but under ten times. The chain couples TRBV5-1 to TRBJ2-3; D not resolved. The germline CDR1 and CDR2 sequences are SGHRS and YFSETQ. The CDR3 loop spans 14 amino acids. V was shortened by 4 bases and J by 0 bases, with 9 bases between the two germline ends. The CDR3 DNA sequence: TGCGCCAGCAGCCATCGGGTTAGCACAGATACGCAGTATTTT. It yields the protein CASSHRVSTDTQYF.

At least ten counts were recorded for this clonotype. This chain uses TRBV11-2 with TRBJ2-7; D ambiguous. CDR3 size: 13 residues. The germline V gene has CDR1 SGHAT and CDR2 FQNNGV. Deletions cut 5 bases from V and 0 bases from J, with 8 bases between. The CDR3 protein is CASSRSISYEQYF. The DNA for the CDR3 is TGTGCCAGCAGCCGATCGATCTCCTACGAGCAGTACTTC.

V gene TRBV18 combines with J gene TRBJ1-5; the D gene is possibly TRBD1 (5 bases). This CDR3 comprises 16 residues. CDR1 KGHSH and CDR2 LQKENI come from the germline V gene. V lost 3 bases, J lost 4 bases, and 16 bases lay in between. The CDR3 loop is CASSPRAQGGNQPQHF. The CDR3 DNA reads as TGTGCCAGCTCACCTCGAGCTCAGGGAGGGAATCAGCCCCAGCATTTT.